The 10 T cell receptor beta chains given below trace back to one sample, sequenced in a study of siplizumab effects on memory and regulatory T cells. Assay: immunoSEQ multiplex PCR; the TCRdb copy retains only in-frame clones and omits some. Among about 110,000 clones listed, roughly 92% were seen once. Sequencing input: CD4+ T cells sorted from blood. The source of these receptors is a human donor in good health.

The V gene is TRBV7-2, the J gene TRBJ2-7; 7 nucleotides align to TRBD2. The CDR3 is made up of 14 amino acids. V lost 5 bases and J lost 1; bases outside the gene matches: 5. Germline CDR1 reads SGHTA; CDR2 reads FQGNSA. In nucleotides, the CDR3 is TGTGCCAGCAGCCCCGGGGGGACGTCCTACGAGCAGTACTTC. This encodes CASSPGGTSYEQYF.

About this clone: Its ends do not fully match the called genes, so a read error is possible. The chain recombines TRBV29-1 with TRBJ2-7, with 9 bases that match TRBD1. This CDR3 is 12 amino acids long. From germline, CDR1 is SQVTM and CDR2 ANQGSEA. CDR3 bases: TGCAGCGTGGAAGGACAGGGGAAGATGCAGTACTTC. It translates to CSVEGQGKMQYF.

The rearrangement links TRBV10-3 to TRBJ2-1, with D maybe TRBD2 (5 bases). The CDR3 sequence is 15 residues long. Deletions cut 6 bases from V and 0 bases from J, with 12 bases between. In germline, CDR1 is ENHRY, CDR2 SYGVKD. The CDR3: CAISLRGSSYNEQFF. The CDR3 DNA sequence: TGTGCCATCAGCCTACGGGGTAGCTCCTACAATGAGCAGTTCTTC.

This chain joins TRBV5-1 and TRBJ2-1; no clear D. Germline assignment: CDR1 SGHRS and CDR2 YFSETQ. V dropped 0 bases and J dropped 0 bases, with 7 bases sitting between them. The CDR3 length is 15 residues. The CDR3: CASSLAGDSYNEQFF. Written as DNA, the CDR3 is TGCGCCAGCAGCTTGGCTGGCGACTCCTACAATGAGCAGTTCTTC.

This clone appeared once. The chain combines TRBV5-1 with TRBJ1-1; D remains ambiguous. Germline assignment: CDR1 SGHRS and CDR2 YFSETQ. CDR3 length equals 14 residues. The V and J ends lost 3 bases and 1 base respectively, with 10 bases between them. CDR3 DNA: TGCGCCAGCAGCTACCAGGCCTCGAACACTGAAGCTTTCTTT. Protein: CASSYQASNTEAFF.

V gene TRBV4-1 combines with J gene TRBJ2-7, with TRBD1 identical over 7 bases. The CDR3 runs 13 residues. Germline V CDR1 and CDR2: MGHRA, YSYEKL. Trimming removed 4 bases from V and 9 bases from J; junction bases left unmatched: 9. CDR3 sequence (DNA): TGCGCCAGCAGCCGAAATACAGGGGTCCGGCAGTACTTC. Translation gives CASSRNTGVRQYF.

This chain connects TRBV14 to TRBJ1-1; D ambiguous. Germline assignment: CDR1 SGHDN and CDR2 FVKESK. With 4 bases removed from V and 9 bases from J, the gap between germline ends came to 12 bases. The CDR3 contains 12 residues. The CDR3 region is CASSPGSLQAFF. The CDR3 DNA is TGTGCCAGCAGCCCGGGCAGTTTACAAGCTTTCTTT.

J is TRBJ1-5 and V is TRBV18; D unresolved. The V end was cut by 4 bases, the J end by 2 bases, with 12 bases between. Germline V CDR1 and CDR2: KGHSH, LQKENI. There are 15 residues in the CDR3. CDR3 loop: CASSLTPEGNQPQHF. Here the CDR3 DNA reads TGTGCCAGCTCACTGACCCCAGAGGGCAATCAGCCCCAGCATTTT.

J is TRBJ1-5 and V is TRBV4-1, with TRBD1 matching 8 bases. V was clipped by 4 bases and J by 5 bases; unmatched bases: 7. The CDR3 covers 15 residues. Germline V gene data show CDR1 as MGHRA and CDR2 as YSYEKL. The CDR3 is CASSPGQGVDQPQHF. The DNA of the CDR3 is TGCGCCAGCAGCCCCGGACAGGGCGTGGATCAGCCCCAGCATTTT.

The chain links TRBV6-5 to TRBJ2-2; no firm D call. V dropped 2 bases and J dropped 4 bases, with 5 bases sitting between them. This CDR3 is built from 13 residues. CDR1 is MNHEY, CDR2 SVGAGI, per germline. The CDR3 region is CASSYKGTGELFF. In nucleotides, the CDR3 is TGTGCCAGCAGTTACAAGGGCACCGGGGAGCTGTTTTTT.